This T cell receptor (beta chain) derives from a study of Graves' ophthalmopathy and Graves' hyperthyroidism. About the research overall: Peripheral blood was obtained at first diagnosis, ahead of any treatment. Study outcomes and limitations: Blood shared most expanded thyroid clonotypes above 0.001 frequency.

TCR beta CDR3 amplification used RNA transcripts. An initial RT-PCR round employing HTBI primers preceded a second-round multiplex PCR. TCRdb re-called the multiplex PCR reads through MiXCR, storing one row per CDR3 protein. The table includes a few hundred thousand distinct CDR3 sequences, about 17% detected once. This clonotype has ten or more counts. Its antigen is not known. Physicians reached a diagnosis by relying on clinical symptoms, serum thyroxine, TRAb, thyroid ultrasound and orbital computed tomography. The PBMCs originated from around 10 ml of fresh peripheral blood. The sequenced sample consisted of peripheral blood. The sequence came from an adult woman with stable Graves' hyperthyroidism.

CDR3 bases: TGTGCCAGCAGAAAGGGACCCCTTCAACCAACCTCTGAAGCTTTCTTT. Its protein is CASRKGPLQPTSEAFF. This chain connects TRBV28 to TRBJ1-1; the D gene is possibly TRBD1 (5 bases). Germline V gene data show CDR1 as MDHEN and CDR2 as SYDVKM. Trimming cost V 6 bases and J 6 bases, with 23 bases left between them. The CDR3 is made up of 16 amino acids.